This T cell receptor (beta chain) was recorded in a study of T cells in Graves' hyperthyroidism and ophthalmopathy. In the case of this clonotype: Its antigen is not identified.

Germline lookup yields CDR1 LNHDA and CDR2 SQIVND (reference sequence). The V and J ends lost 2 bases and 1 base respectively, with 7 bases between them. The CDR3 consists of 14 residues. The study's findings and limits: Blood samples included most of the expanded thyroid clonotypes exceeding 0.001.

Patients were aged 18 to 65, had disease duration under 2 months, and had newly diagnosed hyperthyroidism. Together with thyroid ultrasound, orbital computed tomography, serum thyroxine and TRAb, clinical symptoms were used for diagnoses. Cells are PBMCs isolated from around 9.4 ml of fresh blood. Amplified TCR beta CDR3 regions derived from RNA transcripts. HTBI primers were the set used in a first-round RT-PCR of the TCR CDR3. TCRdb used MiXCR to reprocess the multiplex PCR reads, holding one entry per CDR3 protein. Here the sample spans roughly 400,000 distinct CDR3 sequences, around 25% being singletons.

The receptor was derived from a man aged 45-65 years with Graves' hyperthyroidism. Sequencing input: blood. The chain recombines TRBV19 with TRBJ2-3; D remains ambiguous. CDR3 in DNA: TGTGCCAGTAGTATACGAAGCGGCACAGATACGCAGTATTTT. It specifies CASSIRSGTDTQYF.